Each of the 11 T cell receptor beta chains below was sequenced from the same sample in a study of shared clonotypes between healthy human individuals. Only in-frame clones appear in the TCRdb table, and some are missing; sequencing was by immunoSEQ multiplex PCR. The table includes 1.4 million to 1.5 million clones, more than 95% detected once. Sequenced: naive CD4+ T cells sorted from blood. Described subset: CD45RA+ positively selected. These receptors were taken from a man younger than 40 in good health.

The J gene is TRBJ2-5, the V gene TRBV5-8; 8 nucleotides agree with TRBD1. Germline trimming cut 6 bases from V and 2 bases from J; bases unmatched to any gene: 9. Germline CDR1 and CDR2: SGHTS and YDEGEE. The CDR3 totals 15 residues. CDR3 in DNA: TGTGCCAGCAACTCCCCTGGACAGGGTCAAGAGACCCAGTACTTC. It yields the protein CASNSPGQGQETQYF. Full variable domain (remainder filled in from reference TRBV5-8 and TRBJ2-5): EAGVTQSPTHLIKTRGQQATLRCSPISGHTSVYWYQQALGLGLQFLLWYDEGEERNRGNFPPRFSGRQFPNYSSELNVNALELEDSALYLCASNSPGQGQETQYFGPGTRLLVL.

V gene TRBV6-5 combines with J gene TRBJ2-7; 8 nucleotides match TRBD1. Germline CDR1 is MNHEY and CDR2 is SVGAGI. V shed 6 bases, J shed 4 bases, and the junction held 5 bases outside the gene matches. The CDR3 covers 13 residues. The CDR3 DNA reads as TGTGCCAGCAGACCCGACAGGGGTTACGAGCAGTACTTC. It yields the protein CASRPDRGYEQYF.

The rearrangement joins TRBV7-6 to TRBJ2-2; D perhaps matches TRBD1 (6 bases). With 1 base removed from V and 7 bases from J, the gap between germline ends came to 16 bases. The CDR3 is made up of 16 amino acids. Germline CDR1 and CDR2: SGHVS and FNYEAQ. The CDR3 sequence: CASSLGGTQAHGELFF. The CDR3 DNA follows: TGTGCCAGCAGCTTAGGTGGGACACAGGCCCACGGGGAGCTGTTTTTT. Full variable domain (remainder filled in from reference TRBV7-6 and TRBJ2-2): GAGVSQSPRYKVTKRGQDVALRCDPISGHVSLYWYRQALGQGPEFLTYFNYEAQQDKSGLPNDRFSAERPEGSISTLTIQRTEQRDSAMYRCASSLGGTQAHGELFFGEGSRLTVL.

The chain couples TRBV5-6 to TRBJ1-5, with D unclear. V gave up 0 bases and J gave up 4 bases, with 5 bases separating them. The CDR3 extends over 13 amino acids. In germline, CDR1 is SGHDT, CDR2 YYEEEE. The CDR3 nucleotides read TGTGCCAGCAGCTTGGAACAGAATCAGCCCCAGCATTTT. As protein: CASSLEQNQPQHF.

CDR3 protein: CASSLIGGSGNTIYF. As DNA, the CDR3 is TGTGCCAGCAGCTTAATCGGGGGGAGTGGAAACACCATATATTTT. J is TRBJ1-3 and V is TRBV7-2; D may be TRBD1 (5 bases). The CDR3 consists of 15 residues. The V end was cut by 2 bases, the J end by 3 bases, with 11 bases between. Per the germline V gene, CDR1 is SGHTA and CDR2 is FQGNSA. The entire variable domain, with the rest obtained from reference TRBV7-2 and TRBJ1-3, is as follows: GAGVSQSPSNKVTEKGKDVELRCDPISGHTALYWYRQSLGQGLEFLIYFQGNSAPDKSGLPSDRFSAERTGGSVSTLTIQRTQQEDSAVYLCASSLIGGSGNTIYFGEGSWLTVV.

CDR3: CASSMGSRAQNQPQHF. The CDR3 DNA follows: TGTGCCAGTAGTATGGGGTCTCGGGCCCAAAATCAGCCCCAGCATTTT. The rearrangement links TRBV19 to TRBJ1-5, with no clear D. CDR1 is LNHDA, CDR2 SQIVND, per germline (reference sequence). Deletions cut 3 bases from V and 4 bases from J, with 16 bases between. There are 16 residues in the CDR3.

This clone appeared a few times. The identical CDR3 is also encoded by other nucleotide sequences in the sample. The chain joins TRBV4-1 to TRBJ2-7; D gene ambiguous. Germline V lookup: CDR1 MGHRA, CDR2 YSYEKL. The CDR3 covers 14 residues. V lost 1 base to trimming and J lost 3 bases, with 10 bases between them. In nucleotides, the CDR3 is TGCGCCAGCAGCCAAGGGGCAGGAGACTACGAGCAGTACTTC. Translated, it gives CASSQGAGDYEQYF.

Points on this clone: The same CDR3 can be traced to other DNA sequences in this sample. This sequence joins TRBV9 and TRBJ2-1; a weak D match, TRBD2 (6 bases). Trimming took 4 bases from V and 4 from J, leaving 12 bases between them. This CDR3 is 14 amino acids long. Per germline, CDR1 SGDLS and CDR2 YYNGEE. The CDR3 bases are TGTGCCAGCAGCCCTCCGGGGGTTTACAATGAGCAGTTCTTC. Protein product: CASSPPGVYNEQFF.

The chain recombines TRBV10-3 with TRBJ2-1; 9 bases are a match to TRBD2. The trim removed 3 bases at V and 9 bases at J, leaving 3 bases unmatched. This CDR3 contains 13 residues. Germline CDR1 ENHRY, CDR2 SYGVKD. The DNA of the CDR3 is TGTGCCATCAGTGAATCGCGGGAGGGTGAGCAGTTCTTC. It yields the protein CAISESREGEQFF.

The rearrangement uses TRBV18 and TRBJ1-2; no clear D. Germline values: CDR1 KGHSH, CDR2 LQKENI. Trimming took off 2 bases at V and 7 bases at J, with 17 bases between the two ends. The CDR3 loop spans 15 amino acids. The CDR3 protein is CASSPNRPDASGYTF. DNA of the CDR3: TGTGCCAGCTCACCAAATCGACCCGACGCGAGTGGCTACACCTTC.

The CDR3 protein is CASSSRTGLNTEAFF. CDR3 nucleotide sequence: TGTGCCAGCAGCTCCCGGACAGGGCTGAACACTGAAGCTTTCTTT. This chain uses TRBV11-2 with TRBJ1-1; 8 nucleotides line up with TRBD1. Germline V lookup: CDR1 SGHAT, CDR2 FQNNGV. This CDR3 comprises 15 residues. V lost 4 bases to trimming and J lost 0 bases; unmatched junction nucleotides: 4.